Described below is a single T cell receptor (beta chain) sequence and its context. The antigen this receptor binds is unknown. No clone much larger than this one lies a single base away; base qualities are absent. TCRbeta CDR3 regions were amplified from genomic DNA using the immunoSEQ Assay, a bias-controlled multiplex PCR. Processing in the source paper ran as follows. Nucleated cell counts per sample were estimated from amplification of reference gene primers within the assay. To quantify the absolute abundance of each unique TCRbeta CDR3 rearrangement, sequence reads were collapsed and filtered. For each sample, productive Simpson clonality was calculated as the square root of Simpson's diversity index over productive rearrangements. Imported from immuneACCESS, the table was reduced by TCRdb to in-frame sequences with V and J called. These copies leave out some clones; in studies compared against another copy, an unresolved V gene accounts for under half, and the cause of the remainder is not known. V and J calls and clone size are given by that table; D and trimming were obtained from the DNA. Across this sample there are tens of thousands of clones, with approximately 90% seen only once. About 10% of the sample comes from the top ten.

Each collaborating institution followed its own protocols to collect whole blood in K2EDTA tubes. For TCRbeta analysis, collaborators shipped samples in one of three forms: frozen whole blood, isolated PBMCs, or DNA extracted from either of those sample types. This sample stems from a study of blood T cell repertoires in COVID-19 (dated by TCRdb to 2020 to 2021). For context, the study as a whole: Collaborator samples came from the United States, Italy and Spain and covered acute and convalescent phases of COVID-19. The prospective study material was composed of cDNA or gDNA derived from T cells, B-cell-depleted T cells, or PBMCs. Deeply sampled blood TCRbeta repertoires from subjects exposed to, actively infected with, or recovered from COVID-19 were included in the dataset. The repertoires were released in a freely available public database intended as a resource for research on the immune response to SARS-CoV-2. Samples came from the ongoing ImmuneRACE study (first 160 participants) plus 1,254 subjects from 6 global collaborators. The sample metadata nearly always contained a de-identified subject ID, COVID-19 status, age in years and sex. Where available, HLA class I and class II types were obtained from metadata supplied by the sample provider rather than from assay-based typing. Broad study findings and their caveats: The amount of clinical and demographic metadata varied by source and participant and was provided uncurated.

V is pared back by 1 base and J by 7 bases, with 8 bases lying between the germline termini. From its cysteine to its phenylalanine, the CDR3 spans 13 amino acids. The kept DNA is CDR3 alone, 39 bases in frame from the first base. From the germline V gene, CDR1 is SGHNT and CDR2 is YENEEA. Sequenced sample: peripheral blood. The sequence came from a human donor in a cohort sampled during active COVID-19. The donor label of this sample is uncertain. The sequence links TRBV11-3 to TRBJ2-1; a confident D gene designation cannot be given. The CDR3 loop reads CASSLGGTNEQFF. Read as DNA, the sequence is TGTGCCAGCAGCTTAGGCGGTACGAATGAGCAGTTCTTC.